Detailed here is one T cell receptor (beta chain). The antigen is not known. The CDR3 has 14 amino acids. V lost 5 bases, J lost 3 bases, and 5 bases stayed unmatched. Germline V gene data show CDR1 as SNHLY and CDR2 as FYNNEI. This record comes from a study of cytomegalovirus exposure and HLA in healthy donors. Findings of the study overall: Using the classifier, cytomegalovirus status was reportedly diagnosed with high specificity and sensitivity. Later on, a genetic analysis was performed. It linked a missense variant in DCLRE1C with V- and J-gene trimming of TCR beta.

The PCR contained 60 Vbeta and 13 Jbeta primers. Sequenced by immunoSEQ multiplex PCR; TCRdb stores in-frame clones only, minus some. The table lists 150,000 to 200,000 clones, about four fifths of them singletons. The receptor comes from a woman under 30 in good health and CMV-seronegative. Input material: PBMCs. V is TRBV2 and J is TRBJ2-7, with 9 bases matching TRBD1. The CDR3 nucleotides are TGTGCCAGCAGTCCGGGACAGGGAAACTACGAGCAGTACTTC. It is translated as CASSPGQGNYEQYF.